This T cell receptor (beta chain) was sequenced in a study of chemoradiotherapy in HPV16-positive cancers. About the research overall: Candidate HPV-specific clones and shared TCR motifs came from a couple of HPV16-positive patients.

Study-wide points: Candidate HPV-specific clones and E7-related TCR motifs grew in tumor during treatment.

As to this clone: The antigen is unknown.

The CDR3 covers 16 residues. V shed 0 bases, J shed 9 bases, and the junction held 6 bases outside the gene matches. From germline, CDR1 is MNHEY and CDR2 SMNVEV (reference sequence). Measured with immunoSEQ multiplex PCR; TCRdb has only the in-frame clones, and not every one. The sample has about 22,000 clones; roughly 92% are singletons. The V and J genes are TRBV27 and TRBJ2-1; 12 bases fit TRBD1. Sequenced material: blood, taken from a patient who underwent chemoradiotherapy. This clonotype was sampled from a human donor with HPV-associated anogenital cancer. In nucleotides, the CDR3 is TGTGCCAGCAGTTTATCATTGGGGACAGGGGGCCCTGAGCAGTTCTTC. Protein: CASSLSLGTGGPEQFF.